The T cell receptor (beta chain) under discussion was sequenced for a study of blood T cell repertoires in COVID-19. Study summary: Collection of acute and convalescent COVID-19 samples took place in the United States, Italy and Spain.

Trimming removed 3 bases at V and 4 bases at J, with 20 bases between. This CDR3 spans 17 amino acids. CDR1 and CDR2 (germline): SGHRS, YFSETQ. Measured with immunoSEQ multiplex PCR; TCRdb has only the in-frame clones, and not every one. The data show 250,000 to 300,000 clones, with about 83% seen just once and approximately 5.4% held by the top ten. This TCR derives from a man older than 75 with acute or convalescent COVID-19. Sample: peripheral blood. This rearrangement joins TRBV5-1 to TRBJ2-1, with TRBD1 as a possible D gene (5 bases). The CDR3 protein is CASSSTWGRELYNEQFF. The DNA of the CDR3 is TGCGCCAGCAGCTCTACCTGGGGCAGGGAACTATACAATGAGCAGTTCTTC.